This TCR beta chain is from a study of T cell responses to AZD1222 COVID-19 vaccine. Notes on this clone: The antigen is not known.

TCRdb's copy holds only in-frame clones and misses some; the assay was immunoSEQ multiplex PCR. The table shows 130,000 or so clones, with over 90% occurring only once. Findings and caveats of the study: After two AZD1222 doses, spike-specific TCR breadth and depth rose versus day 0. Every sample of the repertoires postdated the peak T cell response.

The TCR sequence derives from an adult in good health. The specimen was peripheral blood, collected on day 0 of AZD1222 vaccination.

The CDR3 loop reads CASSTQGGYEQYF. CDR3 nucleotide sequence: TGTGCCAGCAGTACACAGGGAGGGTACGAGCAGTACTTC. The chain uses TRBV28 and TRBJ2-7; D is perhaps TRBD2 (7 bases). With 5 bases removed from V and 4 bases from J, the gap between germline ends came to 12 bases. The CDR3 runs 13 residues. The germline CDR1 and CDR2 sequences are MDHEN and SYDVKM.